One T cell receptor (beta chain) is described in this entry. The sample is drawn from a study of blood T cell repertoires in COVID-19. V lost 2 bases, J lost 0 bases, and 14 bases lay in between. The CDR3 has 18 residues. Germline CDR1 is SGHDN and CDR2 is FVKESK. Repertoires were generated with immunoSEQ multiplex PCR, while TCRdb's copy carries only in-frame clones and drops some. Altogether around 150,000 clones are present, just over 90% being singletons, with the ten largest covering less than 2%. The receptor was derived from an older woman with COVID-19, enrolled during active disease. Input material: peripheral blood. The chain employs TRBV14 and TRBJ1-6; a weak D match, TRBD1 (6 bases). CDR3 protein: CASSQTTGIPSYNSPLHF. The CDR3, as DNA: TGTGCCAGCAGCCAAACCACAGGGATCCCCTCCTATAATTCACCCCTCCACTTT. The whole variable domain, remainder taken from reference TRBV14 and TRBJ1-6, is EAGVTQFPSHSVIEKGQTVTLRCDPISGHDNLYWYRRVMGKEIKFLLHFVKESKQDESGMPNNRFLAERTGGTYSTLKVQPAELEDSGVYFCASSQTTGIPSYNSPLHFGNGTRLTVT.